A selection of T cell receptor beta chains follows, all from one sample in a study of T cell responses to AZD1222 COVID-19 vaccine. Measured with immunoSEQ multiplex PCR; TCRdb has only the in-frame clones, and not every one. Among roughly 96,000 clones listed, 80% to 90% were seen once. Sequences were derived from peripheral blood, sampled on day 0 of AZD1222 vaccination. These receptors all come from an adult in good health. The CDR3 runs from the conserved cysteine through the conserved F or W. Fields, in order: CDR3 protein, D gene, V gene, J gene, CDR3 length. The D gene is left open where the match is weak.

CDR3aa: CASSELKGGTGELFF
d_gene: .
v_gene: TRBV6-1
j_gene: TRBJ2-2
len: 15

CDR3aa: CASSQELYPRPKRTEAFF
d_gene: .
v_gene: TRBV4-1
j_gene: TRBJ1-1
len: 18

CDR3aa: CASSEQTGNYGYTF
d_gene: .
v_gene: TRBV2
j_gene: TRBJ1-2
len: 14

CDR3aa: CASSPRGGTTRTEAFF
d_gene: .
v_gene: TRBV6-2/TRBV6-3
j_gene: TRBJ1-1
len: 16

CDR3aa: CASSQGRGVGGYTF
d_gene: .
v_gene: TRBV14
j_gene: TRBJ1-2
len: 14

CDR3aa: CASIRGAFSYNEQFF
d_gene: .
v_gene: TRBV6-5
j_gene: TRBJ2-1
len: 15

CDR3aa: CAWSWTGVNEQYF
d_gene: TRBD1
v_gene: TRBV30
j_gene: TRBJ2-7
len: 13

CDR3aa: CASSLNQEDGYTF
d_gene: .
v_gene: TRBV5-1
j_gene: TRBJ1-2
len: 13

CDR3aa: CASSPYRDPVSTNEKLFF
d_gene: .
v_gene: TRBV7-8
j_gene: TRBJ1-4
len: 18

CDR3aa: CATSNRVNNEQFF
d_gene: .
v_gene: TRBV19
j_gene: TRBJ2-1
len: 13

CDR3aa: CASSQGQGADTEAFF
d_gene: TRBD1
v_gene: TRBV18
j_gene: TRBJ1-1
len: 15

CDR3aa: CASSPPGSGGVYNEQFF
d_gene: TRBD2
v_gene: TRBV5-1
j_gene: TRBJ2-1
len: 17

CDR3aa: CASSLAITAQGVNYGYTF
d_gene: TRBD1
v_gene: TRBV7-8
j_gene: TRBJ1-2
len: 18

CDR3aa: CASSRDTSSGNTIYF
d_gene: .
v_gene: TRBV5-1
j_gene: TRBJ1-3
len: 15

CDR3aa: CSVAPSGQGPDTQYF
d_gene: TRBD1
v_gene: TRBV29-1
j_gene: TRBJ2-3
len: 15

CDR3aa: CASSPGRGADTQYF
d_gene: .
v_gene: TRBV5-1
j_gene: TRBJ2-3
len: 14

CDR3aa: CASSHPSGTRGSTNYGYTF
d_gene: .
v_gene: TRBV5-1
j_gene: TRBJ1-2
len: 19

CDR3aa: CSVRTGSNTEAFF
d_gene: TRBD1
v_gene: TRBV29-1
j_gene: TRBJ1-1
len: 13

CDR3aa: CASSFGQGDYEQYF
d_gene: TRBD1
v_gene: TRBV7-3
j_gene: TRBJ2-7
len: 14

CDR3aa: CSALITDTQYF
d_gene: .
v_gene: TRBV20-1
j_gene: TRBJ2-3
len: 11

CDR3aa: CASSLWAGENTEAFF
d_gene: .
v_gene: TRBV28
j_gene: TRBJ1-1
len: 15

CDR3aa: CASRAGTGHAFF
d_gene: TRBD1
v_gene: TRBV5-4
j_gene: TRBJ1-1
len: 12

CDR3aa: CASRLEGFYTF
d_gene: .
v_gene: TRBV6-5
j_gene: TRBJ1-2
len: 11

CDR3aa: CSVEGQISYEQYF
d_gene: TRBD1
v_gene: TRBV29-1
j_gene: TRBJ2-7
len: 13